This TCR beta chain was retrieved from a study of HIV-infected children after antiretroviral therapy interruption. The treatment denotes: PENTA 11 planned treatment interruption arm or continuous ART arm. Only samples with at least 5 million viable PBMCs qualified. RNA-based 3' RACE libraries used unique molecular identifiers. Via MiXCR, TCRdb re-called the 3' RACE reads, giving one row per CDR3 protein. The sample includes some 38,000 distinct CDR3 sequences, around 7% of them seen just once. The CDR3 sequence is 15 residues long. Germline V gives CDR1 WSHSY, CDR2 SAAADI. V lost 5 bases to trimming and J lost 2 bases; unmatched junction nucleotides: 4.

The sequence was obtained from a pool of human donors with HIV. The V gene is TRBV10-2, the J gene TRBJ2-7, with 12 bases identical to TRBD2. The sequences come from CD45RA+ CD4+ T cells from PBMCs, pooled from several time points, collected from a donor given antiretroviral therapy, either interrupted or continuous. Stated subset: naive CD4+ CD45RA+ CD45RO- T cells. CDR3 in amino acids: CASSTLAGGAYEQYF. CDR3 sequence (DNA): TGCGCCAGCAGTACTCTAGCGGGAGGGGCCTACGAGCAGTACTTC.